The 8 T cell receptor beta chains presented below share a single source sample, sequenced in a study of metastatic and nonmetastatic thyroid tumors. Using MiXCR, TCRdb reanalyzed the PCR reads. The data hold over 25,000 clones, with approximately 11% observed a single time. Before thyroid surgery, none of the patients had received any treatment. Sequencing input: blood. These receptors came from a female donor with papillary thyroid cancer or a benign thyroid nodule (not recorded which). Some clones in this sample may be carry-over from other donors' samples.

This clone has ten or more counts. V and J are TRBV12-3 or TRBV12-4 and TRBJ1-4, with 7 bases aligning to TRBD1. The CDR3 is 14 residues long. V gave up 6 bases and J gave up 4 bases; unmatched junction bases: 5. The CDR3 nucleotides are TGTGCCAGCAGGACAGGGCCCGATAATGAAAAACTGTTTTTT. Translating gives CASRTGPDNEKLFF.

This clone was seen at least ten times. The V call is TRBV5-6, the J call TRBJ1-2; no clear D gene. Germline assignment: CDR1 SGHDT and CDR2 YYEEEE. There are 14 residues in the CDR3. Trimming removed 4 bases at V and 0 bases at J, with 10 bases between. The CDR3 sequence is CASSLGWANYGYTF. CDR3 bases: TGTGCCAGCAGCCTGGGCTGGGCTAACTATGGCTACACCTTC.

Many counts were recorded for this clone. The chain has TRBV6-1 and TRBJ2-2, with D perhaps TRBD2 (6 bases). Germline lookup yields CDR1 MNHNS and CDR2 SASEGT. The ends were cut back, 6 bases at V and 5 bases at J, with 7 bases in the middle. The CDR3 is made up of 12 amino acids. The CDR3 DNA is TGTGCCAGCAGAGGAGGGACCGGGGAGCTGTTTTTT. This sequence encodes CASRGGTGELFF.

This clone was detected many times. This chain uses TRBV18 with TRBJ1-5, with 9 bases aligning to TRBD1. Trimming removed 6 bases from V and 0 bases from J; junction bases left unmatched: 3. This CDR3 is 15 amino acids long. Looked up from germline, CDR1 is KGHSH and CDR2 is LQKENI. The CDR3 protein is CASSPGQGSNQPQHF. Here the CDR3 DNA reads TGTGCCAGCTCCCCGGGACAGGGTAGCAATCAGCCCCAGCATTTT.

This clone occurred many times. The chain employs TRBV4-1 and TRBJ1-2; maybe TRBD1 (6 bases). Trimming removed 0 bases from V and 5 bases from J, with 13 bases in between. Germline CDR1 reads MGHRA; CDR2 reads YSYEKL. The CDR3 runs to 15 residues. The CDR3 reads CASSQDPLRGYGYTF. CDR3 nucleotide sequence: TGCGCCAGCAGCCAAGACCCACTCAGGGGTTATGGCTACACCTTC.

This clone was seen repeatedly, ten times or more. The chain joins TRBV4-2 to TRBJ2-3; D is undetermined. The CDR3 spans 16 residues. Trimming took 0 bases from V and 1 from J, leaving 11 bases between them. Germline loops: CDR1 LGHNA, CDR2 YNFKEQ. The DNA of the CDR3 is TGTGCCAGCAGCCAAGATATGCTCACCGGCACAGATACGCAGTATTTT. Translation: CASSQDMLTGTDTQYF.

This clone was seen ten or more times. The chain is built from TRBV11-2 and TRBJ1-2; possibly TRBD1 for D (6 bases). Germline V gives CDR1 SGHAT, CDR2 FQNNGV. The CDR3 length is 16 residues. Deletions cut 0 bases from V and 4 bases from J, with 15 bases between. The CDR3: CASSLEGPGAVYGYTF. The CDR3 nucleotides read TGTGCCAGCAGCTTAGAAGGGCCAGGGGCCGTCTATGGCTACACCTTC.

In the case of this clone: Relative to the germline gene, one junction end is altered; a read error may explain this. The chain carries TRBV27 and TRBJ2-3, with D uncertain. This CDR3 comprises 12 residues. Germline CDR1 reads MNHEY; CDR2 reads SMNVEV (reference sequence). The CDR3 DNA is TGTGCCACCTCATCCCTCTCAGATACGCGGTATTTT. This codes for CATSSLSDTRYF.